What follows are 26 T cell receptor beta chains derived from one specimen sequenced in a study of beta chain features in type 1 diabetes. Of the isolated RNA, all was reverse transcribed, and so the sequenced material was expressed TCRB transcripts. TCRdb's copy holds only in-frame clones and misses some; the assay was immunoSEQ multiplex PCR. The data show some 200,000 clones, roughly 10% seen once. The sample was central memory CD4+ T cells from blood. The receptor set was obtained from a young man in good health.

This chain uses TRBV6-6 with TRBJ1-4; TRBD1 is a possible D gene (6 bases). From germline, CDR1 is MNHNY and CDR2 SVGAGI (reference sequence). Trimming left V 7 bases short and J 15 bases short, with 15 bases between. This CDR3 contains 11 residues. The CDR3 spells CASTGDRALFF. The CDR3 nucleotides are TGTGCCAGCACAGGGGACCGAGCTTTGTTTTTT.

The rearrangement links TRBV9 to TRBJ2-2; D tentatively fits TRBD1 or TRBD2 (5 bases each). V was clipped by 3 bases and J by 4 bases, with 16 bases between them. This CDR3 region has 16 residues. Germline V gene lookup returns CDR1 SGDLS and CDR2 YYNGEE. Written as DNA, the CDR3 is TGTGCCAGCAGCGACGGGACCCAGCGACCCACCGGGGAGCTGTTTTTT. Its translation is CASSDGTQRPTGELFF.

V usage is TRBV18 and J usage is TRBJ2-3; 11 bases agree with TRBD1. This CDR3 has 16 residues. V gave up 5 bases and J gave up 2 bases; unmatched junction bases: 6. Germline V gene lookup returns CDR1 KGHSH and CDR2 LQKENI. CDR3 protein: CASSTGQGEVTDTQYF. CDR3 in DNA: TGTGCCAGCTCAACGGGACAGGGGGAAGTCACAGATACGCAGTATTTT. The full variable domain, with the rest looked up from reference TRBV18 and TRBJ2-3, is NAGVMQNPRHLVRRRGQEARLRCSPMKGHSHVYWYRQLPEEGLKFMVYLQKENIIDESGMPKERFSAEFPKEGPSILRIQQVVRGDSAAYFCASSTGQGEVTDTQYFGPGTRLTVL.

This chain joins TRBV6-5 and TRBJ1-5; D gene unclear. The CDR3 sequence is 14 residues long. Trimming took 6 bases from V and 0 from J, leaving 9 bases between them. Germline loops: CDR1 MNHEY, CDR2 SVGAGI. CDR3 sequence: CASSGGPSNQPQHF. Here the CDR3 DNA reads TGTGCCAGCAGCGGAGGGCCTAGCAATCAGCCCCAGCATTTT.

The J gene is TRBJ1-5, the V gene TRBV30, with TRBD1 matching 10 bases. CDR1 is GTSNPN and CDR2 is SVGIG in the germline V gene (reference sequence). CDR3 length equals 16 residues. V shed 4 bases and J 7 bases; nucleotides not matched to a gene: 13. CDR3 residues: CAWNGTGDGSRQPQHF. The CDR3 DNA follows: TGTGCCTGGAACGGGACAGGGGATGGTTCAAGGCAGCCCCAGCATTTT.

This clone was seen a handful of times. V and J are TRBV5-1 and TRBJ2-1; 10 nucleotides match TRBD2. CDR3 length equals 16 residues. With V trimmed by 5 bases and J by 7 bases, 12 bases remained unmatched. CDR1 and CDR2 (germline): SGHRS, YFSETQ. CDR3 in amino acids: CASSEVLAGDSNEQFF. The CDR3 region has the DNA TGCGCCAGCAGTGAGGTCCTAGCGGGAGATTCAAATGAGCAGTTCTTC. The complete variable domain, with remaining parts taken from reference TRBV5-1 and TRBJ2-1, reads KAGVTQTPRYLIKTRGQQVTLSCSPISGHRSVSWYQQTPGQGLQFLFEYFSETQRNKGNFPGRFSGRQFSNSRSEMNVSTLELGDSALYLCASSEVLAGDSNEQFFGPGTRLTVL.

The sample holds a few counts of this clone. V gene TRBV7-2 combines with J gene TRBJ2-4, with 7 nucleotides matching TRBD2. The trim removed 0 bases at V and 3 bases at J, leaving 11 bases unmatched. The V gene's germline CDR1 is SGHTA and CDR2 FQGNSA. This CDR3 is built from 18 residues. The CDR3 spells CASSLAPWREHLKNIQYF. The CDR3 region has the DNA TGTGCCAGCAGCTTAGCGCCGTGGCGGGAGCACCTCAAAAACATTCAGTACTTC.

This clone was found a few times. The sample holds other DNA sequences that translate to the same CDR3. V and J are TRBV11-2 and TRBJ2-7, with TRBD2 as a possible D gene (6 bases). CDR1 SGHAT and CDR2 FQNNGV come from the germline V gene. V shed 3 bases and J shed 4 bases, with 13 bases lying between them. The CDR3 loop spans 14 amino acids. The CDR3 nucleotides read TGTGCCAGCAGCTTTAGAGAGGAGGGGTACGAGCAGTACTTC. Amino acid sequence: CASSFREEGYEQYF.

The gene calls are TRBV18 and TRBJ2-1, with 12 nucleotides matching TRBD2. V trimming: 5 bases; J trimming: 5 bases; junction bases outside the gene matches: 13. CDR3 length: 18 amino acids. Germline V gene sequence: CDR1 KGHSH, CDR2 LQKENI. In nucleotides, the CDR3 is TGTGCCAGCTCAGACACTAGCGGGAGGCTTAGCGGCGACAATGAGCAGTTCTTC. This sequence encodes CASSDTSGRLSGDNEQFF. The complete variable domain, with remaining parts taken from reference TRBV18 and TRBJ2-1, reads NAGVMQNPRHLVRRRGQEARLRCSPMKGHSHVYWYRQLPEEGLKFMVYLQKENIIDESGMPKERFSAEFPKEGPSILRIQQVVRGDSAAYFCASSDTSGRLSGDNEQFFGPGTRLTVL.

This clone was recorded a few times. This chain connects TRBV10-3 to TRBJ2-7, with 12 bases that match TRBD2. CDR3 size: 13 residues. Trimming at V came to 11 bases and at J to 5 bases, leaving 7 bases not matched to a gene. The germline CDR1 and CDR2 sequences are ENHRY and SYGVKD. This chain's CDR3 is CAVRLAGADEQYF. The CDR3 DNA sequence: TGTGCCGTACGACTAGCGGGAGCTGACGAGCAGTACTTC.

This clone has just a few counts. This chain connects TRBV7-8 to TRBJ2-1; 10 bases map to TRBD2. CDR1 is SGHVS, CDR2 FQNEAQ, per germline. The CDR3 is 15 residues long. V shed 5 bases, J shed 10 bases, and the junction held 11 bases outside the gene matches. CDR3 sequence reads: CASSLIAGGTLEQFF. The CDR3 bases are TGTGCCAGCAGCCTTATAGCGGGAGGCACACTGGAGCAGTTCTTC. The complete variable domain, with remaining parts taken from reference TRBV7-8 and TRBJ2-1, reads GAGVSQSPRYKVAKRGQDVALRCDPISGHVSLFWYQQALGQGPEFLTYFQNEAQLDKSGLPSDRFFAERPEGSVSTLKIQRTQQEDSAVYLCASSLIAGGTLEQFFGPGTRLTVL.

Notes on this clone: Other DNA sequences within the sample encode an identical CDR3. This chain links TRBV28 with TRBJ1-5; no reliable D call. The CDR3 is 13 residues long. Trimming cost V 6 bases and J 3 bases, with 9 bases left between them. Per the germline V gene, CDR1 is MDHEN and CDR2 is SYDVKM. CDR3 coding DNA: TGTGCCAGCAGCCGGACGGTCAATCAGCCCCAGCATTTT. This encodes CASSRTVNQPQHF.

V is TRBV4-2 and J is TRBJ2-1, with 10 bases lining up with TRBD2. The CDR3 runs 16 residues. V dropped 0 bases and J dropped 10; count of bases not matched to a gene: 9. CDR1 is LGHNA and CDR2 is YNFKEQ in the germline V gene. CDR3: CASSQERSGRVEEQFF. CDR3 nucleotide sequence: TGTGCCAGCAGCCAAGAACGGAGCGGGAGGGTAGAGGAGCAGTTCTTC.

The V call is TRBV5-1, the J call TRBJ1-1; D unclear. Deletions cut 1 base from V and 7 bases from J, with 14 bases between. CDR3 size: 14 residues. CDR1 and CDR2 (germline): SGHRS, YFSETQ. The CDR3 here is CASSLLKEGSEAFF. The CDR3, as DNA: TGCGCCAGCAGCTTGTTAAAGGAGGGCAGTGAAGCTTTCTTT. The variable domain in full, completed from reference TRBV5-1 and TRBJ1-1, reads KAGVTQTPRYLIKTRGQQVTLSCSPISGHRSVSWYQQTPGQGLQFLFEYFSETQRNKGNFPGRFSGRQFSNSRSEMNVSTLELGDSALYLCASSLLKEGSEAFFGQGTRLTVV.

There are a few counts of this clone. The rearrangement joins TRBV4-1 to TRBJ1-5, with TRBD1 as a possible D gene (5 bases). V dropped 2 bases and J dropped 2 bases, with 19 bases sitting between them. Germline lookup yields CDR1 MGHRA and CDR2 YSYEKL. CDR3 length: 18 amino acids. CDR3 DNA: TGCGCCAGCAGCCAAACCAGGGCACATCCTGGGCGCAATCAGCCCCAGCATTTT. It codes for CASSQTRAHPGRNQPQHF.

This clone was detected many times. The chain employs TRBV6-6 and TRBJ2-7, with D possibly matching TRBD1 (6 bases). CDR1 is MNHNY, CDR2 SVGAGI, per germline (reference sequence). Trimming left V 8 bases short and J 10 bases short, with 15 bases between. This CDR3 spans 11 amino acids. In DNA form, the CDR3 reads TGTGCCAGCGGCGGACAGCTCCCCCAGTACTTC. This codes for CASGGQLPQYF.

A few counts support this clone. The chain combines TRBV18 with TRBJ2-1; D ambiguous. The CDR3 is 14 residues long. CDR1 is KGHSH and CDR2 is LQKENI in the germline V gene. V was cut by 0 bases and J by 4 bases, with 7 bases left in between. CDR3 sequence reads: CASSPPVQYNEQFF. As DNA, the CDR3 is TGTGCCAGCTCACCACCGGTACAGTACAATGAGCAGTTCTTC.

The chain combines TRBV5-1 with TRBJ2-2; 7 nucleotides match TRBD1. The CDR3 runs to 13 residues. The J segment lost 5 bases and the V segment lost 5 bases, leaving 3 bases of the junction unmatched. Germline assignment: CDR1 SGHRS and CDR2 YFSETQ. This CDR3 is CASSPQGTGELFF. In DNA, the CDR3 is TGCGCCAGCAGTCCACAGGGGACCGGGGAGCTGTTTTTT.

The chain joins TRBV28 to TRBJ2-7; a possible D gene is TRBD2 (5 bases). The germline CDR1 and CDR2 sequences are MDHEN and SYDVKM. This CDR3 contains 16 residues. Trimming shortened V by 6 bases and J by 4 bases, and 22 bases separated the two germline ends. Here the CDR3 reads CASSKWSGETTYEQYF. In DNA form, the CDR3 reads TGTGCCAGCAGCAAGTGGTCCGGGGAGACCACATACGAGCAGTACTTC.

The V and J genes are TRBV7-9 and TRBJ1-1; TRBD1 is a possible D gene (6 bases). This CDR3 comprises 15 residues. Germline CDR1 is SEHNR and CDR2 is FQNEAQ (reference sequence). V lost 3 bases to trimming and J lost 0 bases, with 11 bases between them. The CDR3 protein is CASSLGHLMNTEAFF. The DNA for the CDR3 is TGTGCCAGCAGCTTGGGACACCTCATGAACACTGAAGCTTTCTTT.

The genes are TRBV10-3 and TRBJ2-2, with D perhaps matching TRBD1 (5 bases). CDR1 ENHRY and CDR2 SYGVKD come from the germline V gene. V lost 7 bases and J lost 0, with 12 bases in between. The CDR3 sequence is 15 residues long. The CDR3 spells CAITMGPSNTGELFF. As DNA, the CDR3 is TGTGCCATCACCATGGGGCCTTCGAACACCGGGGAGCTGTTTTTT.

This clone was seen more than once but under ten times. The chain links TRBV7-9 to TRBJ2-1; TRBD1 agrees at 7 bases. CDR1 is SEHNR, CDR2 FQNEAQ, per germline (reference sequence). V lost 5 bases, J lost 0 bases, and 7 bases stayed unmatched. The CDR3 runs to 16 residues. This CDR3 reads CASSRGTVRSYNEQFF. CDR3 DNA sequence: TGTGCCAGCAGCAGAGGGACAGTGCGCTCCTACAATGAGCAGTTCTTC.

This clone was picked up a small number of times. The rearrangement joins TRBV5-6 to TRBJ2-1; the match to TRBD2 covers 9 bases. Germline V CDR1 and CDR2: SGHDT, YYEEEE. J was trimmed by 2 bases and V by 4 bases; bases with no gene match: 13. The CDR3 loop spans 18 amino acids. In DNA, the CDR3 is TGTGCCAGCAGCGCGGATCGTAGCGGGAGAGGGGCCTACAATGAGCAGTTCTTC. Translating it yields CASSADRSGRGAYNEQFF.

This clone appeared a few times. The chain employs TRBV29-1 and TRBJ2-5; D possibly matches TRBD1 or TRBD2 (6 bases each). The CDR3 has 13 residues. Germline CDR1 SQVTM, CDR2 ANQGSEA. The V and J ends lost 1 base and 4 bases respectively, with 10 bases between them. CDR3 in amino acids: CSVEGGARETQYF. In DNA form, the CDR3 reads TGCAGCGTTGAAGGGGGGGCGAGAGAGACCCAGTACTTC.

Many counts were recorded for this clone. The chain has TRBV4-1 and TRBJ2-1; D remains unclear. The CDR3 consists of 15 residues. Germline V gives CDR1 MGHRA, CDR2 YSYEKL. V was trimmed by 2 bases and J by 5 bases, leaving 13 bases between them. The CDR3 DNA is TGCGCCAGCAGCCAACGGCCAGTGCTAGACAATGAGCAGTTCTTC. Residues: CASSQRPVLDNEQFF.

The rearrangement links TRBV4-2 to TRBJ2-3; a possible D gene is TRBD1 (5 bases). CDR3 length: 13 residues. Germline assignment: CDR1 LGHNA and CDR2 YNFKEQ. V lost 6 bases to trimming and J lost 2 bases, with 9 bases between them. The CDR3: CASSLQVTDTQYF. CDR3 bases: TGTGCCAGCAGTTTACAGGTCACAGATACGCAGTATTTT.